The sequence of this TCR beta chain was determined in a study of cytomegalovirus exposure and HLA in healthy donors. As to this clone: As yet, its antigen is unknown.

This PCR relied on a set of 60 Vbeta primers and 13 Jbeta primers. Produced via immunoSEQ multiplex PCR; TCRdb's table is partial and in-frame only. The table shows 90,000 to 120,000 clones, with approximately 79% occurring only once. The CDR3 length is 15 residues. Germline CDR1 and CDR2: LNHDA and SQIVND (reference sequence). J was trimmed by 7 bases and V by 4 bases; bases with no gene match: 7. Study outcomes and limitations: With DRB1 most and HLA-C fewest, TCR association rates differed between HLA loci in a later analysis. Judged likely to be a sequencing artifact was a cluster of highly shared sequence variants. In a later analysis, V- and J-gene trimming of beta chains associated with a DCLRE1C missense variant, replicated independently. Using a false discovery rate of 0.05, a later analysis showed that 16,000 or so TCR beta sequences were associated with HLA alleles.

The sample comprised PBMCs. This TCR was sampled from a woman aged 40-49 years in good health and CMV-seropositive. The chain carries TRBV19 and TRBJ1-5; 10 bases align to TRBD1. CDR3 residues: CASSRGTGVRQPQHF. CDR3 DNA: TGTGCCAGTAGTAGGGGGACAGGGGTCCGGCAGCCCCAGCATTTT. Based on the CDR3 plus reference TRBV19 and TRBJ1-5, the full variable domain is DGGITQSPKYLFRKEGQNVTLSCEQNLNHDAMYWYRQDPGQGLRLIYYSQIVNDFQKGDIAEGYSVSREKKESFPLTVTSAQKNPTAFYLCASSRGTGVRQPQHFGDGTRLSIL.